A selection of T cell receptor beta chains follows, all from one sample in a study of early T cells in non-severe SARS-CoV-2 infection. From the 5' RACE reads, TCRdb called clonotypes with MiXCR, one entry per CDR3 protein. The sample consists of about 58,000 distinct CDR3 sequences, around 13% of them appearing once. The starting material was whole blood, obtained at baseline. The source is an adult who was a healthcare worker with PCR-confirmed SARS-CoV-2 infection or an uninfected control (not recorded which). The donor label of this sample is uncertain. Each CDR3 is given with its conserved first and last residue. The D gene is left open where the match is weak. Only some rows state a clone size, as once, few, many or a class for expanded clones.

j_call d_call clone_size v_call cdr3_aa cdr3_nt
TRBJ2-2 NA NA TRBV24-1 CATSVGGGGELFF TGTGCCACCAGTGTTGGGGGCGGCGGGGAGCTGTTTTTT
TRBJ2-3 TRBD2 NA TRBV6-2/TRBV6-3 CASSYPGLAGGPTDTQYF TGTGCCAGCAGTTACCCGGGACTAGCGGGGGGGCCCACAGATACGCAGTATTTT
TRBJ1-2 TRBD1 NA TRBV12-3/TRBV12-4 CASSPEGAYGYTF TGTGCCAGCAGCCCAGAGGGGGCATATGGCTACACCTTC
TRBJ2-2 NA NA TRBV20-1 CSARDTISGTGELFF TGCAGTGCTAGAGATACGATTTCCGGCACCGGGGAGCTGTTTTTT
TRBJ2-2 TRBD1 NA TRBV12-3/TRBV12-4 CASRPGQGNFGELFF TGTGCCAGCAGACCGGGACAGGGGAATTTTGGGGAGCTGTTTTTT
TRBJ1-5 NA NA TRBV18 CASSPMGRQPQHF TGTGCCAGCTCACCAATGGGGAGGCAGCCCCAGCATTTT
TRBJ2-2 TRBD1 NA TRBV5-4 CASRSGTGNTGELFF TGTGCCAGCAGGTCCGGGACAGGGAACACCGGGGAGCTGTTTTTT
TRBJ2-3 NA NA TRBV12-3/TRBV12-4 CASSLVGATDTQYF TGTGCCAGCAGTTTAGTCGGGGCCACAGATACGCAGTATTTT
TRBJ2-3 TRBD1 few TRBV28 CASSWDRAGRDTQYF TGTGCCAGCAGTTGGGACAGGGCGGGGAGAGATACGCAGTATTTT
TRBJ2-1 NA NA TRBV10-2 CASGDRAEGYNEQFF TGCGCCAGCGGGGACCGGGCTGAGGGATACAATGAGCAGTTCTTC
TRBJ1-4 TRBD1 few TRBV18 CASSQGTGNEKLFF TGTGCCAGCTCACAGGGGACAGGGAATGAAAAACTGTTTTTT
TRBJ2-1 TRBD2 few TRBV6-6 CASSTRPGLGQFF TGTGCCAGCAGTACGCGTCCGGGACTAGGGCAGTTCTTC
TRBJ2-4 TRBD1 NA TRBV6-1 CAVNDRGLAKNIQYF TGTGCCGTCAATGACAGGGGGCTTGCCAAAAACATTCAGTACTTC
TRBJ2-3 TRBD1 NA TRBV9 CASSVGTGVATDTQYF TGTGCCAGCAGCGTAGGGACAGGGGTGGCCACAGATACGCAGTATTTT
TRBJ2-2 TRBD1 many TRBV24-1 CATSELDRAGTGELFF TGTGCCACCAGTGAACTGGACAGGGCCGGCACCGGGGAGCTGTTTTTT
TRBJ1-4 TRBD1 few TRBV11-2 CASSLEADRAYEKLFF TGTGCCAGCAGCTTAGAGGCGGACAGGGCCTATGAAAAACTGTTTTTT
TRBJ2-3 NA many TRBV24-1 CATSDPVQGPTDTQYF TGTGCCACCAGTGATCCGGTCCAAGGGCCCACAGATACGCAGTATTTT
TRBJ2-3 NA many TRBV20-1 CSARSPGSGYTDTQYF TGCAGTGCTAGATCACCCGGTAGCGGATACACAGATACGCAGTATTTT
TRBJ1-5 NA NA TRBV3-1 CASSQKLDQPQHF TGTGCCAGCAGCCAAAAGCTGGATCAGCCCCAGCATTTT
TRBJ2-1 NA NA TRBV7-8 CASSLTGRPSSYNEQFF TGTGCCAGCAGCTTAACCGGCCGTCCGAGCTCCTACAATGAGCAGTTCTTC